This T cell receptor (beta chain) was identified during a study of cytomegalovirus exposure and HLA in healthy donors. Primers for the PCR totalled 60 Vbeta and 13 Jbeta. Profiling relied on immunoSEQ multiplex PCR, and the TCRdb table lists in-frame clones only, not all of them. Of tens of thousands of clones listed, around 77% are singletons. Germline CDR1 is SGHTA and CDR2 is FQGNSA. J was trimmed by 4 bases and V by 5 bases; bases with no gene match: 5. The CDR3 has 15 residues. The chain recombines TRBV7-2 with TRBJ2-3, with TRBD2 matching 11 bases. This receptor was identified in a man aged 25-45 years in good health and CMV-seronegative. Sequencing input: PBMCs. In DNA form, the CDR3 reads TGTGCCAGCAGCCGCGGGACTAGCGGAGCAGATACGCAGTATTTT. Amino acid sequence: CASSRGTSGADTQYF. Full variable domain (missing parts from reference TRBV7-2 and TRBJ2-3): GAGVSQSPSNKVTEKGKDVELRCDPISGHTALYWYRQSLGQGLEFLIYFQGNSAPDKSGLPSDRFSAERTGGSVSTLTIQRTQQEDSAVYLCASSRGTSGADTQYFGPGTRLTVL.